This T cell receptor (beta chain) was profiled in a study of OX40 agonist ivuxolimab in advanced cancers. Study details: Allowance was made for prior anti-PD-1, anti-PD-L1 or anti-CTLA-4 therapy, and 35% to 40% had some.

Assay: immunoSEQ multiplex PCR; the TCRdb copy retains only in-frame clones and omits some. Of 57,000 or so clones listed, roughly four fifths are singletons. V was clipped by 3 bases and J by 1 base; unmatched bases: 4. Germline V lookup: CDR1 SGHTA, CDR2 FQGTGA. The CDR3 consists of 16 residues. The material sequenced was CD4+ or CD8+ T cells sorted from blood, taken in a trial of the OX40 agonist ivuxolimab. This receptor was identified in an adult with an advanced solid tumor such as melanoma, head and neck, liver or kidney cancer. The rearrangement links TRBV7-3 to TRBJ2-1; 9 nucleotides align to TRBD1. This chain's CDR3 is CASSLAGTGSYNEQFF. The CDR3 coding sequence is TGTGCCAGCAGCTTGGCCGGGACAGGGTCCTACAATGAGCAGTTCTTC.